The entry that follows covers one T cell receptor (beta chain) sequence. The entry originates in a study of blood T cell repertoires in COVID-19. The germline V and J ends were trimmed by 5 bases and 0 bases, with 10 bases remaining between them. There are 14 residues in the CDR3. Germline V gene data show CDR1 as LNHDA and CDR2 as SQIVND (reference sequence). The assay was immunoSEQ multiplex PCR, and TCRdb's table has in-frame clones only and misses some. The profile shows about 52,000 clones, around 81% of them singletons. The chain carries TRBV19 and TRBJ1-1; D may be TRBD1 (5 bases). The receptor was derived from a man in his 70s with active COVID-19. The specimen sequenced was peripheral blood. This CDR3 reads CASSPRQMNTEAFF. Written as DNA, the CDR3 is TGTGCCAGTAGTCCTCGACAGATGAACACTGAAGCTTTCTTT.